This TCR beta chain was sequenced in a study of cytomegalovirus exposure and HLA in healthy donors. The study ran its PCR with 60 Vbeta and 13 Jbeta primers. In the study's own analysis: A follow-up analysis tallied 73 million or so unique TCR beta chains, roughly 11 million shared. Measured with immunoSEQ multiplex PCR; TCRdb has only the in-frame clones, and not every one. D and trimming come from the DNA, and the V and J calls and clone size come from that table. This sample carries some 150,000 clones, over 75% of them seen once, and the ten largest clones take roughly 5.8%. The table lists this clone with a count of one. Its cognate antigen is unknown. Germline CDR1 MRHNA, CDR2 SNTAGT. The V and J ends lost 3 bases and 4 bases, in that order; junction bases with no gene match: 0. The CDR3 runs 13 residues. Overall study findings and caveats: Certain indistinguishable V segments, among them TRBV6-2 and TRBV6-3, were excluded.

Sequencing input: PBMCs. The sequence came from a man aged 35 to 55 in good health and CMV-seropositive. The chain uses TRBV6-4 and TRBJ2-3, with TRBD2 matching over 8 bases. The CDR3 DNA sequence: TGTGCCAGCAGTGAGCGGGAGGCAGATACGCAGTATTTT. The encoded protein is CASSEREADTQYF.